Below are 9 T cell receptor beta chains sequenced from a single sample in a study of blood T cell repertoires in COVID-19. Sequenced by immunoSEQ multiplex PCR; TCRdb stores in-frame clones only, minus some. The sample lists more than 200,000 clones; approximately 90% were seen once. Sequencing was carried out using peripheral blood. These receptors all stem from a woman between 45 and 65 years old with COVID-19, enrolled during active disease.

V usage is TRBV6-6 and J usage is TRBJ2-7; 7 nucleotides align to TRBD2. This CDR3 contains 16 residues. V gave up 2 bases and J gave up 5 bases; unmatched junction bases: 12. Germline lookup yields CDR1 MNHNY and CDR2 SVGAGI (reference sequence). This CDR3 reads CASSYGTLSSGDEQYV. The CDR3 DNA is TGTGCCAGCAGTTACGGGACTTTGTCCAGCGGGGACGAGCAGTACGTC.

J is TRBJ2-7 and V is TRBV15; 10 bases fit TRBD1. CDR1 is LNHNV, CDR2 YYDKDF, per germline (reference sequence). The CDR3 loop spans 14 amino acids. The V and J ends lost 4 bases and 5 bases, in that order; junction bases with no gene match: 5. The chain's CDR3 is CATSTQDRGDEQYF. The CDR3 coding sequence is TGTGCCACCAGCACCCAGGACAGGGGGGACGAGCAGTACTTC.

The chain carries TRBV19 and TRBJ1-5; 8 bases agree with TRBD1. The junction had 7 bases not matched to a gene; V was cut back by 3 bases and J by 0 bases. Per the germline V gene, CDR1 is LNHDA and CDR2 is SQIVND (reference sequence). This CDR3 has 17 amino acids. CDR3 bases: TGTGCCAGTAGTATGGGACAGGCGCGCTATAGCAATCAGCCCCAGCATTTT. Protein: CASSMGQARYSNQPQHF.

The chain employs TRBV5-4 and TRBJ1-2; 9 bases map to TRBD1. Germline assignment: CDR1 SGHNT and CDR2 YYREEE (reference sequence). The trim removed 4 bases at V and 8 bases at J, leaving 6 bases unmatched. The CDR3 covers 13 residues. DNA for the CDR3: TGTGCCAGCAGCCCTGGGACAGGGCGGGGCTACACCTTC. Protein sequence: CASSPGTGRGYTF.

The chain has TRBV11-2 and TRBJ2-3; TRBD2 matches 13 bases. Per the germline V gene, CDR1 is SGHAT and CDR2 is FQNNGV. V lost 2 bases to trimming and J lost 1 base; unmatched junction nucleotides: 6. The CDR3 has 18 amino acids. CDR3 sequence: CASSLIGTSGVRTDTQYF. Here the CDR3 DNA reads TGTGCCAGCAGCTTAATAGGGACTAGCGGGGTCCGCACAGATACGCAGTATTTT.

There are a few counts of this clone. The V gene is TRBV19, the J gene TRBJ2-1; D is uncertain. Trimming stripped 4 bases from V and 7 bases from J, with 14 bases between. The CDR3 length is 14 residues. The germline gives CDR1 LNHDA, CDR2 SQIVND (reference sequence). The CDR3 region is CASSKWLLGNEQFF. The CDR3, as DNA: TGTGCCAGTAGTAAGTGGCTCCTCGGGAATGAGCAGTTCTTC.

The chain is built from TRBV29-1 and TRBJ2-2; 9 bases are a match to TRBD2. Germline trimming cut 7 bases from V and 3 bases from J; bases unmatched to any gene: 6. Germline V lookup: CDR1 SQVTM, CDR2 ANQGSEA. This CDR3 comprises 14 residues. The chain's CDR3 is CSADSGGHTGELFF. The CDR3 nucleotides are TGCAGCGCCGATAGCGGGGGCCACACCGGGGAGCTGTTTTTT.

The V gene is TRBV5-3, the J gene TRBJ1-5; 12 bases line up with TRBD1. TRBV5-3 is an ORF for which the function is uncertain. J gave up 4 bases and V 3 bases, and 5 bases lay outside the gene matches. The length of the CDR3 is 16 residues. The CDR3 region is CARSSGTGGPNQPQHF. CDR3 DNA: TGTGCCAGAAGCTCCGGGACAGGGGGCCCTAATCAGCCCCAGCATTTT.

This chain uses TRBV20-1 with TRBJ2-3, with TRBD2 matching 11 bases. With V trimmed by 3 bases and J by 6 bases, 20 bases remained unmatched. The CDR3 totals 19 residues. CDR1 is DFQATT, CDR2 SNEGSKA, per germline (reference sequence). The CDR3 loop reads CSASFSSGLADAYADTQYF. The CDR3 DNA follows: TGCAGTGCTAGTTTTTCGTCGGGACTAGCGGATGCTTACGCCGATACGCAGTATTTT.